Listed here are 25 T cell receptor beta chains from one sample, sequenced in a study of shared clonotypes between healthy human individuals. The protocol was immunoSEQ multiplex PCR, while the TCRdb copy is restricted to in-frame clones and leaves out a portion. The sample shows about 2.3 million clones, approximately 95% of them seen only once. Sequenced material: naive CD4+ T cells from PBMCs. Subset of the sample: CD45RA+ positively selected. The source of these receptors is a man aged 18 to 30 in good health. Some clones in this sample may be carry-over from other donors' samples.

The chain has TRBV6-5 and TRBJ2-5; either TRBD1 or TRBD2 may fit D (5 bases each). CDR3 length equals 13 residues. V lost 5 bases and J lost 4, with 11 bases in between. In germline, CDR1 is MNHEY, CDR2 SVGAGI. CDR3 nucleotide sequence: TGTGCCAGCAGTACCCGGGGCATAGAGACCCAGTACTTC. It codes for CASSTRGIETQYF.

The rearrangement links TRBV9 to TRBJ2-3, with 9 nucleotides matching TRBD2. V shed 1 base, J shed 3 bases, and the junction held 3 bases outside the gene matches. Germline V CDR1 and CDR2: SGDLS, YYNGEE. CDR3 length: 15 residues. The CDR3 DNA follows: TGTGCCAGCAGCGTACGGCGGGAGGGGACAGATACGCAGTATTTT. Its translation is CASSVRREGTDTQYF.

The CDR3 spells CASSSGAIGETQYF. DNA for the CDR3: TGTGCCAGCAGCTCGGGGGCTATCGGGGAGACCCAGTACTTC. This rearrangement joins TRBV5-6 to TRBJ2-5, with D perhaps being TRBD1 or TRBD2 (6 bases each). The V gene's germline CDR1 is SGHDT and CDR2 YYEEEE. V lost 3 bases, J lost 5 bases, and 14 bases lay in between. The CDR3 is 14 amino acids.

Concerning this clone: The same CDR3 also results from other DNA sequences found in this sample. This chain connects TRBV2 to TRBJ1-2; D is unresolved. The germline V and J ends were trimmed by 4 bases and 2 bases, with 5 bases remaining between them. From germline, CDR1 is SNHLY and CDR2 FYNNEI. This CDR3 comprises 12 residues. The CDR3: CASSAVNYGYTF. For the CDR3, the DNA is TGTGCCAGCAGTGCGGTCAACTATGGCTACACCTTC.

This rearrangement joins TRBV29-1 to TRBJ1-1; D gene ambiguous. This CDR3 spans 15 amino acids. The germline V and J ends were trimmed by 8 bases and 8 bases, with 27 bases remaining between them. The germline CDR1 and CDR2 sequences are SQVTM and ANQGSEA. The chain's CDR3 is CSHTPFDITKREAFF. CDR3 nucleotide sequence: TGCAGCCATACCCCGTTTGACATCACGAAACGGGAAGCTTTCTTT.

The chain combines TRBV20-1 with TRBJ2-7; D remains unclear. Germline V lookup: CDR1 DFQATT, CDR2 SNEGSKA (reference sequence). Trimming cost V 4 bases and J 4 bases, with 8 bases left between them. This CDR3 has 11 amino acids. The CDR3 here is CSAIRKYEQYF. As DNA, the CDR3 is TGCAGTGCTATCCGAAAATACGAGCAGTACTTC.

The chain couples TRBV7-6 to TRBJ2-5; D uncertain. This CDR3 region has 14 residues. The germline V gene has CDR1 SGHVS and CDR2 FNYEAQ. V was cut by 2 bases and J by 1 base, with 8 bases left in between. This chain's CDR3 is CASSLPGLQETQYF. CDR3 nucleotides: TGTGCCAGCAGCTTACCCGGTCTCCAAGAGACCCAGTACTTC.

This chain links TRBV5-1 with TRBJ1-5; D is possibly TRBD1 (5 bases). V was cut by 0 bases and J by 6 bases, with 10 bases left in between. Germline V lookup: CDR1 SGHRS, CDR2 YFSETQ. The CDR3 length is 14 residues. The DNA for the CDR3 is TGCGCCAGCAGCTTGGACGGGGGAAGTCAGCCCCAGCATTTT. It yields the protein CASSLDGGSQPQHF.

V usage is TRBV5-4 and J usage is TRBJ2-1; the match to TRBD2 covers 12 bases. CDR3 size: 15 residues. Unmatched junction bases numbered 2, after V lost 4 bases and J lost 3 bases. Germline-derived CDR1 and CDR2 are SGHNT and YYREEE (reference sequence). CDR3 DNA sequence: TGTGCCAGCAGCACTAGCGGGGGGAACTACAATGAGCAGTTCTTC. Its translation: CASSTSGGNYNEQFF.

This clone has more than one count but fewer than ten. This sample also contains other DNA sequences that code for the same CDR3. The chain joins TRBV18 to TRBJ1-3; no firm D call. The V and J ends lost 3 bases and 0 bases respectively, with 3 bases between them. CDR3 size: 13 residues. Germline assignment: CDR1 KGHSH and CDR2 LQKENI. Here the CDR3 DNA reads TGTGCCAGCTCACCTAGCTCTGGAAACACCATATATTTT. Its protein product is CASSPSSGNTIYF. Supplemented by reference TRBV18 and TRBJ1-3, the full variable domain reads NAGVMQNPRHLVRRRGQEARLRCSPMKGHSHVYWYRQLPEEGLKFMVYLQKENIIDESGMPKERFSAEFPKEGPSILRIQQVVRGDSAAYFCASSPSSGNTIYFGEGSWLTVV.

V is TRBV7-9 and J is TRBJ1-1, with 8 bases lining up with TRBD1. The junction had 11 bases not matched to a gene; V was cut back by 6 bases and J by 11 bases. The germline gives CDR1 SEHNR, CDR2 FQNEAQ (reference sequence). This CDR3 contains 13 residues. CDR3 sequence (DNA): TGTGCCAGCAGTCCAGGGGGCGTGCGGTCGGCTTTCTTT. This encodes CASSPGGVRSAFF.

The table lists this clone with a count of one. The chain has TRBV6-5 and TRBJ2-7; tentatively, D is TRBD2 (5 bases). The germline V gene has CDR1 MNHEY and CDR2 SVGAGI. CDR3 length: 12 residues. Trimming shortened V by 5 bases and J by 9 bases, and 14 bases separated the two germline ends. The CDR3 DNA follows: TGTGCCAGCAGTCCAACGTTGGGGAGGCAGTACTTC. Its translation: CASSPTLGRQYF.

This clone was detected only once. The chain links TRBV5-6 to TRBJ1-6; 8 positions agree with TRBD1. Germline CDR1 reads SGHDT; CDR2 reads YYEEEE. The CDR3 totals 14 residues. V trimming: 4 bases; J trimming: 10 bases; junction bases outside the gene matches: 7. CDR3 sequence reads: CASSQGQGQSPLHF. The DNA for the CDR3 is TGTGCCAGCAGCCAAGGACAGGGCCAATCACCCCTCCACTTT.

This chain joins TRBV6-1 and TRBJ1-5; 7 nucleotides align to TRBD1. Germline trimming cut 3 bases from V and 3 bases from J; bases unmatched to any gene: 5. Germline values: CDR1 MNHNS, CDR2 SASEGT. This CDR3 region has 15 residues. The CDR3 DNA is TGTGCCAGCAGTGACCGGGACAGTACCAATCAGCCCCAGCATTTT. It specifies CASSDRDSTNQPQHF.

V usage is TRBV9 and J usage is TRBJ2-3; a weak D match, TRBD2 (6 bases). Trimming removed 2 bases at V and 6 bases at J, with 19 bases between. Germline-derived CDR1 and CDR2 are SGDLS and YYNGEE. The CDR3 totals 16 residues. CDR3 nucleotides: TGTGCCAGCAGCGTCCTACTAGCACCGTCTCTCGATACGCAGTATTTT. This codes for CASSVLLAPSLDTQYF.

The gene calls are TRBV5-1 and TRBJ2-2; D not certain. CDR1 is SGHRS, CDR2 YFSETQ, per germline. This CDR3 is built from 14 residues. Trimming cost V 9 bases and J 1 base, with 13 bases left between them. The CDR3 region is CATAPSWNTGELFF. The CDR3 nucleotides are TGCGCCACCGCACCCTCCTGGAACACCGGGGAGCTGTTTTTT.

For the CDR3, the DNA is TGTGCCAGCAGCCCGGGACGAAGCGTATACAATGAGCAGTTCTTC. This codes for CASSPGRSVYNEQFF. This sequence joins TRBV7-3 and TRBJ2-1, with D perhaps matching TRBD1 or TRBD2 (5 bases each). The V end was cut by 5 bases, the J end by 4 bases, with 15 bases between. Per the germline V gene, CDR1 is SGHTA and CDR2 is FQGTGA. CDR3 length: 15 residues.

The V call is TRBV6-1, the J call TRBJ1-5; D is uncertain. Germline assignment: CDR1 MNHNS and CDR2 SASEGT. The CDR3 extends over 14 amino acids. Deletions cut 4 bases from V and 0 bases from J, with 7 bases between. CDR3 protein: CASSALNSNQPQHF. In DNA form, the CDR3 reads TGTGCCAGCAGTGCCCTGAATAGCAATCAGCCCCAGCATTTT.

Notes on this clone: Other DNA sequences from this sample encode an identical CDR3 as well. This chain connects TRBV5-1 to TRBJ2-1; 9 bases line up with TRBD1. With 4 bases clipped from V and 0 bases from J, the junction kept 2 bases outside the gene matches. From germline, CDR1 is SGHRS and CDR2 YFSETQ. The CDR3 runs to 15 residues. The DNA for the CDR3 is TGCGCCAGCAGCCTGGACAGGGGCTCCTACAATGAGCAGTTCTTC. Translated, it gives CASSLDRGSYNEQFF.

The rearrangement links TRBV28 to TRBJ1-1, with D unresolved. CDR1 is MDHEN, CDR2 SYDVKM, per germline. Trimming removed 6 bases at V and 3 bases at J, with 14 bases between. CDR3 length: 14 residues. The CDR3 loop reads CASSPRGGYTEAFF. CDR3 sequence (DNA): TGTGCCAGCAGCCCTCGTGGCGGGTACACTGAAGCTTTCTTT.

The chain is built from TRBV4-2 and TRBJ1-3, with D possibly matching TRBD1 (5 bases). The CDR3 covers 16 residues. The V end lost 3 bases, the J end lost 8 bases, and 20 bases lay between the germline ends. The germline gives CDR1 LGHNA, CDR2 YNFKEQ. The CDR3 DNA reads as TGTGCCAGCAGCCAGGCGATCGGGGGGGGTCCTTACACCATATATTTT. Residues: CASSQAIGGGPYTIYF.

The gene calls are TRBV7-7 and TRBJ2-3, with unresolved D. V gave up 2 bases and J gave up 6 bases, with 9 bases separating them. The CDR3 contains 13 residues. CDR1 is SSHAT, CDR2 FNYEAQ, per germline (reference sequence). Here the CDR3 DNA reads TGTGCCAGCAGCTTACGGCTAGGGGATACGCAGTATTTT. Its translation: CASSLRLGDTQYF.

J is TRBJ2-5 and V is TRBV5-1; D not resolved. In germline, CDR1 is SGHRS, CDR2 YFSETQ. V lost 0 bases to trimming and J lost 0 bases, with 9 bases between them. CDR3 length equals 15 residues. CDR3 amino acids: CASSLGGSHQETQYF. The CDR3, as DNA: TGCGCCAGCAGCTTGGGGGGTAGCCACCAAGAGACCCAGTACTTC.

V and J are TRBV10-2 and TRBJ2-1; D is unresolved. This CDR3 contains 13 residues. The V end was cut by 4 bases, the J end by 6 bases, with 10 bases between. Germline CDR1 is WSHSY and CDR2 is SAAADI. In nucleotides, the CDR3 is TGCGCCAGCAGTGCGGAGCTTCTCAATGAGCAGTTCTTC. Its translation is CASSAELLNEQFF.

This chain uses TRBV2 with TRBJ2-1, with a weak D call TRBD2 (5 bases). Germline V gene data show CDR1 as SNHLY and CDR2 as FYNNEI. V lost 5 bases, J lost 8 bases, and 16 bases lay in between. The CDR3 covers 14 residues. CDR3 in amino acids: CASSFIAGFDEQFF. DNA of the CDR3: TGTGCCAGCAGTTTTATCGCGGGCTTCGATGAGCAGTTCTTC.